These T cell receptor beta chains were read from a single sample in a study of T cells in Graves' hyperthyroidism and ophthalmopathy. Each CDR3 protein is one row after TCRdb ran MiXCR on the multiplex PCR reads. The data contain about 690,000 distinct CDR3 sequences, around 15% of them seen just once; the ten biggest clones take up around 15%. Sequenced input: blood. Source of these receptors: a man between 45 and 60 years old with Graves' hyperthyroidism. Each CDR3 is given with its conserved first and last residue. A D gene is named only where the DNA matches it firmly. Size is omitted from some rows. Given values are once, few, many or a class for expanded clones.

j_gene	d_gene	len	abundance	v_gene	CDR3aa	CDR3nt
TRBJ2-5	.	14	many	TRBV4-3	CASSQAGQGETQYF	TGCGCCAGCAGCCAAGCAGGGCAGGGGGAGACCCAGTACTTC
TRBJ2-5	.	14	many	TRBV7-9	CASSQGEAQETQYF	TGTGCCAGCAGTCAAGGGGAGGCGCAAGAGACCCAGTACTTC
TRBJ1-6	.	15	.	TRBV12-3/TRBV12-4	CASSLYDDPGSTLHF	TGTGCCAGCAGTTTGTACGACGACCCGGGGAGTACCCTCCACTTT
TRBJ2-7	TRBD1	15	.	TRBV5-6	CASRRTGTESYEQYF	TGTGCCAGCAGGCGTACCGGGACAGAGTCCTACGAGCAGTACTTC
TRBJ2-7	.	15	few	TRBV4-1	CASSQDYSETYEQYF	TGCGCCAGCAGCCAAGACTACTCGGAAACCTACGAGCAGTACTTC
TRBJ2-1	.	16	many	TRBV28	CASSLSGFGSYNEQFF	TGTGCCAGCAGTTTATCAGGGTTTGGCTCCTACAATGAGCAGTTCTTC
TRBJ2-7	TRBD2	18	.	TRBV6-1	CASSAYVPLAGVNYEQYF	TGTGCCAGCAGTGCCTACGTCCCCTTAGCGGGAGTCAACTACGAGCAGTACTTC
TRBJ1-1	TRBD1	15	few	TRBV6-5	CASSYATGGIPEAFF	TGTGCCAGCAGTTACGCGACAGGGGGCATCCCTGAAGCTTTCTTT
TRBJ1-3	TRBD1	14	many	TRBV6-2/TRBV6-3	CASSSDRVGNTIYF	TGTGCCAGCAGCTCGGACAGGGTCGGAAACACCATATATTTT
TRBJ1-5	TRBD1	13	few	TRBV30	CAWSGQGSQPQHF	TGTGCCTGGAGTGGACAGGGGTCGCAGCCCCAGCATTTT
TRBJ2-1	TRBD2	18	few	TRBV6-2/TRBV6-3	CASSYSMASGRNYNEQFF	TGTGCCAGCAGTTACTCTATGGCTAGCGGGAGAAATTACAATGAGCAGTTCTTC
TRBJ2-7	TRBD2	16	many	TRBV27	CASSFLGGGWEGEQYF	TGTGCCAGCAGTTTCCTGGGCGGAGGATGGGAGGGCGAGCAGTACTTC
TRBJ1-1	.	14	many	TRBV20-1	CSARRQRMNTEAFF	TGCAGTGCTAGGAGACAGAGGATGAACACTGAAGCTTTCTTT
TRBJ1-2	TRBD1	14	many	TRBV20-1	CSASDREYNYGYTF	TGCAGTGCCTCGGACAGGGAGTATAACTATGGCTACACCTTC
TRBJ1-2	.	14	few	TRBV19	CASSIGSGSYGYTF	TGTGCCAGTAGTATTGGCTCAGGTTCCTATGGCTACACCTTC
TRBJ2-5	.	13	.	TRBV5-4	CASSPLEGETQYF	TGTGCCAGCAGTCCCCTTGAAGGAGAGACCCAGTACTTC
TRBJ2-7	TRBD2	15	few	TRBV11-1	CASSLVAGGYYEQYF	TGTGCCAGCAGCTTAGTGGCGGGAGGGTACTACGAGCAGTACTTC
TRBJ1-5	TRBD1	15	many	TRBV7-9	CASSWGTGSNQPQHF	TGTGCCAGCAGCTGGGGGACAGGGAGTAATCAGCCCCAGCATTTT
TRBJ2-7	.	14	many	TRBV11-1	CASSSDRQVYEQYF	TGTGCCAGCAGCTCGGACAGACAAGTCTACGAGCAGTACTTC
TRBJ2-7	TRBD1	13	many	TRBV2	CASSGQGAREQYF	TGTGCCAGCAGTGGACAGGGGGCGCGCGAGCAGTACTTC
TRBJ1-1	.	14	.	TRBV3-1	CASSPQPVNTEAFF	TGTGCCAGCAGTCCGCAGCCAGTGAACACTGAAGCTTTCTTT
TRBJ1-2	.	12	.	TRBV7-2	CASRRGEKGYTF	TGTGCCAGCAGACGGGGGGAGAAAGGCTACACCTTC
TRBJ2-5	.	16	many	TRBV27	CASSLSRGGEPKTQYF	TGTGCCAGCAGTTTATCGAGGGGGGGAGAGCCAAAGACCCAGTACTTC
TRBJ2-7	TRBD2	18	many	TRBV6-5	CASSYSTSGRGRSYEQYF	TGTGCCAGCAGTTACTCGACTAGCGGGAGAGGGAGGTCCTACGAGCAGTACTTC
TRBJ2-7	.	13	many	TRBV28	CASSLLLAYEQYF	TGTGCCAGCAGTTTATTACTAGCATACGAGCAGTACTTC
TRBJ1-1	.	16	.	TRBV11-1	CASSSGRIIMNTEAFF	TGTGCCAGCAGCTCGGGACGGATCATCATGAACACTGAAGCTTTCTTT
TRBJ2-1	.	12	few	TRBV29-1	CSAEGAGYEQFF	TGCAGCGCAGAGGGTGCGGGGTATGAGCAGTTCTTC
TRBJ1-4	TRBD1	18	.	TRBV4-1	CASSQLGQLLIRTEKLFF	TGCGCCAGCAGCCAACTGGGACAGCTCCTAATACGAACGGAAAAACTGTTTTTT
TRBJ2-5	TRBD2	11	few	TRBV28	CASVGGKTQYF	TGTGCCAGCGTGGGGGGGAAGACCCAGTACTTC
TRBJ1-2	.	16	many	TRBV13	CASSPPGTAVSYGYTF	TGTGCCAGCAGCCCCCCGGGGACGGCGGTTAGCTATGGCTACACCTTC
TRBJ2-1	TRBD2	14	few	TRBV2	CASRLAGVYNEQFF	TGTGCCAGCAGACTAGCGGGAGTTTACAATGAGCAGTTCTTC
TRBJ1-4	.	15	few	TRBV28	CASSLLDSLNEKLFF	TGTGCCAGCAGTTTACTGGACAGCCTTAATGAAAAACTGTTTTTT
TRBJ2-3	.	13	.	TRBV19	CASPPPSTDTKYF	TGTGCCAGTCCTCCTCCTAGCACAGATACGAAGTATTTT
TRBJ2-5	.	15	.	TRBV30	CAWSVGVTASETQYF	TGTGCCTGGAGTGTAGGTGTGACAGCCTCGGAGACCCAGTACTTC
TRBJ1-5	TRBD1	15	many	TRBV27	CASSYGTGDNQPQHF	TGTGCCAGCAGTTACGGGACAGGGGACAATCAGCCCCAGCATTTT
TRBJ2-7	.	15	many	TRBV5-5	CASSQVVGSLGEQYF	TGTGCCAGCAGCCAAGTAGTAGGCTCCCTTGGCGAGCAGTACTTC
TRBJ1-5	.	15	.	TRBV7-9	CASSPPGDGNQPQHF	TGTGCCAGCAGCCCTCCCGGGGACGGCAATCAGCCCCAGCATTTT
TRBJ2-1	TRBD2	16	.	TRBV11-2	CASSIGASGIYNEQFF	TGTGCCAGCAGCATCGGGGCTAGCGGGATTTACAATGAGCAGTTCTTC
TRBJ2-7	TRBD1	15	few	TRBV5-4	CASSLEGTALREQYF	TGTGCCAGCAGCTTGGAAGGGACAGCACTTCGGGAGCAGTACTTC
TRBJ1-2	.	16	many	TRBV28	CASSPLDRIIHFGYTF	TGTGCCAGCAGTCCGCTGGACCGAATAATCCACTTTGGCTACACCTTC
TRBJ2-3	.	16	few	TRBV19	CASSMWGSASTDTQYF	TGTGCCAGTAGTATGTGGGGTTCCGCCAGCACAGATACGCAGTATTTT
TRBJ1-1	TRBD1	15	many	TRBV5-1	CASRSTGQGVSEAFF	TGCGCCAGCAGGAGCACGGGACAGGGGGTATCTGAAGCTTTCTTT
TRBJ1-5	.	15	.	TRBV28	CASSLGRGQYQPQHF	TGTGCCAGCAGTTTAGGGAGAGGTCAATATCAGCCCCAGCATTTT
TRBJ2-1	.	15	many	TRBV29-1	CSVVLAKTPYNEQFF	TGCAGCGTGGTACTAGCTAAAACGCCCTACAATGAGCAGTTCTTC
TRBJ2-1	.	14	many	TRBV18	CASCRSVDYNEQFF	TGTGCCAGCTGCCGGTCGGTTGACTACAATGAGCAGTTCTTC
TRBJ1-2	.	15	many	TRBV27	CASTFLGEANYGYTF	TGTGCCAGCACTTTTCTGGGTGAGGCTAACTATGGCTACACCTTC
TRBJ2-7	TRBD1	16	many	TRBV7-2	CASRTRSSGQGSEQYF	TGTGCCAGCCGAACCAGATCTTCGGGACAGGGGAGCGAGCAGTACTTC
TRBJ2-1	.	15	.	TRBV20-1	CSASELGKTYNEQFF	TGCAGTGCTAGTGAACTAGGGAAGACCTACAATGAGCAGTTCTTC
TRBJ2-1	.	16	few	TRBV5-6	CASSIIPGGSYNEQFF	TGTGCCAGCAGCATAATCCCTGGCGGCTCCTACAATGAGCAGTTCTTC
TRBJ1-4	.	15	.	TRBV14	CASSQRQLENEKLFF	TGTGCCAGCAGCCAAAGACAGCTCGAAAATGAAAAACTGTTTTTT
TRBJ2-5	.	17	many	TRBV27	CASSSIKGGGYQETQYF	TGTGCCAGCAGTTCTATCAAAGGGGGGGGGTACCAAGAGACCCAGTACTTC
TRBJ1-2	.	14	few	TRBV5-1	CASTSHPSAVGYTF	TGCGCCAGCACTTCCCACCCGTCAGCCGTCGGCTACACCTTC
TRBJ2-7	TRBD1	16	few	TRBV11-1	CASSLGPGQGAYEQYF	TGTGCCAGCAGCTTAGGCCCGGGACAGGGGGCATACGAGCAGTACTTC
TRBJ2-1	TRBD2	15	few	TRBV7-2	CASSSLGRSYNEQFF	TGTGCCAGCAGCTCCCTCGGGAGGTCCTACAATGAGCAGTTCTTC
TRBJ2-5	TRBD2	16	.	TRBV18	CASSRGLAKNQETQYF	TGTGCCAGCTCAAGGGGACTAGCGAAGAACCAAGAGACCCAGTACTTC